A single sample is the source of the 29 T cell receptor beta chains below, sequenced in a study of blood T cells in healthy people across ages. Primers used in a second PCR of roughly 6 to 11 cycles were a sample-barcoded 5' primer and a J-beta primer mix. TCRdb passed the 5' RACE reads through MiXCR, listing each CDR3 protein once. The sample carries 550,000 to 700,000 distinct CDR3 sequences, roughly 28% recorded once. Sequenced sample: blood. Receptors were obtained from a woman between 65 and 79 years old in good health.

V gene TRBV20-1 combines with J gene TRBJ1-5; 7 bases align to TRBD1. Germline V gene sequence: CDR1 DFQATT, CDR2 SNEGSKA (reference sequence). V lost 6 bases, J lost 3 bases, and 8 bases stayed unmatched. The CDR3 covers 14 residues. The CDR3 is CSANSGQTNQPQHF. The CDR3 region has the DNA TGCAGTGCCAACTCGGGACAGACCAATCAGCCCCAGCATTTT.

About this clonotype itself: One end of the junction does not line up with germline, which may come from a read error. The genes are TRBV5-5 and TRBJ2-5, with a tentative D call TRBD2 (5 bases). CDR1 and CDR2 (germline): SGHKS, YYEKEE (reference sequence). The CDR3 has 15 amino acids. CDR3 residues: CASSLRTPIYNERFF. CDR3 sequence (DNA): TGTGCCAGCAGCTTACGGACTCCCATCTACAATGAGCGGTTCTTC.

The rearrangement uses TRBV5-5 and TRBJ2-6; D call uncertain. Deletions cut 0 bases from V and 4 bases from J, with 11 bases between. The CDR3 runs 16 residues. The V gene's germline CDR1 is SGHKS and CDR2 YYEKEE (reference sequence). The DNA for the CDR3 is TGTGCCAGCAGCTTGGCCGCGGTTGACGGGGCCAACGTCCTGACTTTC. Translated: CASSLAAVDGANVLTF.

The table lists this clonotype with a few counts. The chain combines TRBV7-9 with TRBJ1-2; D possibly corresponds to TRBD1 (6 bases). V lost 1 base and J lost 4, with 13 bases in between. Germline V gives CDR1 SEHNR, CDR2 FQNEAQ (reference sequence). The CDR3 sequence is 15 residues long. The CDR3 spells CASSLGGTRGYGYTF. The CDR3 nucleotides read TGTGCCAGCAGCTTAGGAGGGACACGGGGCTATGGCTACACCTTC.

This clonotype was found a few times. The rearrangement uses TRBV7-2 and TRBJ2-3, with TRBD2 identical over 11 bases. CDR1 and CDR2 from the germline V gene are SGHTA and FQGNSA. Losses at the gene ends were 5 bases for V and 2 bases for J; bases not matched to a gene: 6. CDR3 size: 16 residues. The CDR3, as DNA: TGTGCCAGCAGCCCCAGACTAGCGGGGAACACAGATACGCAGTATTTT. This translates into CASSPRLAGNTDTQYF.

This clonotype was found a few times. This sequence joins TRBV5-1 and TRBJ1-2; maybe TRBD1 (5 bases). V lost 4 bases to trimming and J lost 1 base, with 17 bases between them. The CDR3 is 16 residues long. CDR1 and CDR2 from the germline V gene are SGHRS and YFSETQ. CDR3 protein: CASSQGTSARNYGYTF. Written as DNA, the CDR3 is TGCGCCAGCAGCCAAGGGACCTCGGCCCGTAACTATGGCTACACCTTC.

This clonotype turned up a few times. This rearrangement joins TRBV6-5 to TRBJ2-5; no definite D call. CDR1 MNHEY and CDR2 SVGAGI come from the germline V gene. The length of the CDR3 is 14 residues. The V end was cut by 6 bases, the J end by 4 bases, with 15 bases between. The CDR3 sequence is CASSSGPRVETQYF. CDR3 sequence (DNA): TGTGCCAGCAGCTCCGGTCCTCGGGTAGAGACCCAGTACTTC.

This chain joins TRBV7-9 and TRBJ2-2, with D unclear. Trimming stripped 5 bases from V and 4 bases from J, with 20 bases between. The CDR3 is 17 residues long. Germline loops: CDR1 SEHNR, CDR2 FQNEAQ (reference sequence). The CDR3 coding sequence is TGTGCCAGCAGCACCTTTGGGTCCACCACGGGCACCGGGGAGCTGTTTTTT. It yields the protein CASSTFGSTTGTGELFF.

This chain links TRBV20-1 with TRBJ2-7; 9 bases are a match to TRBD1. This CDR3 comprises 15 residues. Germline-derived CDR1 and CDR2 are DFQATT and SNEGSKA (reference sequence). V dropped 1 base and J dropped 7; count of bases not matched to a gene: 11. The CDR3 region has the DNA TGCAGTGCTAGAGGTTCGACAGGGGGATTTCGGGAGCAGTACTTC. It specifies CSARGSTGGFREQYF.

This clonotype has only a few counts. The chain couples TRBV3-1 to TRBJ2-4; D perhaps matches TRBD2 (7 bases). Germline V gene sequence: CDR1 LGHDT, CDR2 YNNKEL (reference sequence). This CDR3 spans 15 amino acids. V was shortened by 0 bases and J by 7 bases, with 13 bases between the two germline ends. The CDR3 nucleotides are TGTGCCAGCAGCCAAGAAGGGGGGGCTTATAACATTCAGTACTTC. Protein product: CASSQEGGAYNIQYF.

J is TRBJ2-1 and V is TRBV5-6, with D maybe TRBD2 (6 bases). V shed 4 bases and J shed 5 bases, with 10 bases lying between them. The length of the CDR3 is 13 residues. Germline CDR1 is SGHDT and CDR2 is YYEEEE. For the CDR3, the DNA is TGTGCCAGCAGCAGGGACTTTAACAATGAGCAGTTCTTC. Translation gives CASSRDFNNEQFF.

The chain employs TRBV12-5 and TRBJ2-1, with D possibly being TRBD2 (5 bases). From germline, CDR1 is LGHNT and CDR2 FRNRAP. With 0 bases removed from V and 0 bases from J, the gap between germline ends came to 12 bases. The CDR3 is 17 residues long. CDR3 bases: TGTGCTAGTGGTTTGGTAAGGTCCGGGAACTCCTACAATGAGCAGTTCTTC. Amino acids: CASGLVRSGNSYNEQFF.

This chain uses TRBV3-1 with TRBJ1-2; 7 positions agree with TRBD1. The junction had 6 bases not matched to a gene; V was cut back by 3 bases and J by 2 bases. The CDR3 runs to 15 residues. Germline V gene sequence: CDR1 LGHDT, CDR2 YNNKEL (reference sequence). This CDR3 reads CASSHRDRSNYGYTF. CDR3 coding DNA: TGTGCCAGCAGCCATAGGGACAGATCAAACTATGGCTACACCTTC.

This chain's CDR3 is CASSLQDGSNYGYTF. CDR3 coding DNA: TGTGCCAGCAGCCTCCAGGATGGGTCTAACTATGGCTACACCTTC. V usage is TRBV7-9 and J usage is TRBJ1-2; no clear D. Trimming left V 5 bases short and J 0 bases short, with 13 bases between. The germline CDR1 and CDR2 sequences are SEHNR and FQNEAQ (reference sequence). The CDR3 is 15 amino acids.

The gene calls are TRBV7-9 and TRBJ1-1, with D unresolved. CDR1 and CDR2 (germline): SEHNR, FQNEAQ (reference sequence). CDR3 size: 13 residues. The germline V and J ends were trimmed by 7 bases and 1 base, with 10 bases remaining between them. The CDR3: CASTLPTNTEAFF. CDR3 DNA sequence: TGTGCCAGCACATTACCAACGAACACTGAAGCTTTCTTT.

This clonotype was seen a few times. The rearrangement joins TRBV12-3 or TRBV12-4 to TRBJ2-1; 8 bases align to TRBD1. V lost 3 bases, J lost 7 bases, and 5 bases stayed unmatched. The CDR3 runs 14 residues. CDR3 DNA: TGTGCCAGCAGTTTCTATCAGGGGGCTAATGAGCAGTTCTTC. This sequence encodes CASSFYQGANEQFF.

This chain links TRBV27 with TRBJ2-1, with 7 bases that match TRBD2. Germline assignment: CDR1 MNHEY and CDR2 SMNVEV (reference sequence). The CDR3 runs 15 residues. Trimming removed 5 bases from V and 3 bases from J; junction bases left unmatched: 7. CDR3 protein: CASSPRREFYNEQFF. The CDR3 DNA reads as TGTGCCAGCAGTCCTCGGCGGGAGTTCTACAATGAGCAGTTCTTC.

This clonotype was seen more than once but under ten times. One junction end does not reproduce the germline sequence, and a read error may be involved. The genes are TRBV11-2 and TRBJ2-5; 8 bases line up with TRBD1. The end of the DNA fits TRBJ2-7 better, so the J call may be wrong. Germline lookup yields CDR1 SGHAT and CDR2 FQNNGV. The CDR3 has 15 residues. As DNA, the CDR3 is TGTGCCGGCAGCGACGGACAGGGAATTGCCTACGAGCAGTACTTC. Its protein product is CAGSDGQGIAYEQYF.

The J gene is TRBJ1-1, the V gene TRBV4-2; TRBD1 aligns across 7 bases. This CDR3 contains 16 residues. Germline values: CDR1 LGHNA, CDR2 YNFKEQ. With V trimmed by 1 base and J by 1 base, 6 bases remained unmatched. The CDR3 spells CASSQAEGTANTEAFF. CDR3 sequence (DNA): TGTGCCAGCAGCCAAGCCGAGGGGACAGCGAACACTGAAGCTTTCTTT.

This clonotype has more than one count but fewer than ten. The V and J genes are TRBV6-2 or TRBV6-3 and TRBJ1-5, with D perhaps TRBD1 (5 bases). Germline lookup yields CDR1 MNHEY and CDR2 SVGEGT. This CDR3 is 12 amino acids long. Trimming cost V 7 bases and J 11 bases, with 15 bases left between them. This CDR3 reads CASTTGGKAQHF. CDR3 DNA sequence: TGTGCCAGCACCACCGGGGGAAAAGCCCAGCATTTT.

The chain combines TRBV5-1 with TRBJ2-4, with 7 bases that match TRBD1. CDR1 is SGHRS and CDR2 is YFSETQ in the germline V gene. The CDR3 runs to 15 residues. Trimming at V came to 4 bases and at J to 6 bases, leaving 10 bases not matched to a gene. Here the CDR3 reads CASSETTGSGNIQYF. The DNA of the CDR3 is TGCGCCAGCAGCGAGACGACAGGGTCGGGAAACATTCAGTACTTC.

This clonotype was detected only a few times. This sequence joins TRBV6-2 or TRBV6-3 and TRBJ2-1; possible D gene TRBD1, 6 bases. This CDR3 has 16 residues. The germline gives CDR1 MNHEY, CDR2 SVGEGT. Trimming stripped 5 bases from V and 5 bases from J, with 19 bases between. The CDR3 here is CASSPLDRRGDNEQFF. CDR3 nucleotides: TGTGCCAGCAGTCCCCTTGACAGGCGAGGGGACAATGAGCAGTTCTTC.

About this clonotype itself: One end of the junction fails to match germline, which may point to a read error. The chain recombines TRBV15 with TRBJ2-5; perhaps TRBD1 as D (5 bases). In germline, CDR1 is LNHNV, CDR2 YYDKDF (reference sequence). This CDR3 contains 12 residues. The DNA of the CDR3 is TGTGCCACCGGCAGAGCAGGGGAGACCCAGTACTTC. It translates to CATGRAGETQYF.

This clonotype has only a few counts. The V gene is TRBV29-1, the J gene TRBJ2-5, with a possible D match to TRBD1 (5 bases). The DNA end lines up better with TRBJ2-7; the J call may be wrong. Germline loops: CDR1 SQVTM, CDR2 ANQGSEA. There are 12 residues in the CDR3. CDR3 bases: TGCAGCGGGACACACCTTAGAGGCGAGCAGTACTTC. Encoded protein: CSGTHLRGEQYF.

This clonotype was counted a few times. The V and J genes are TRBV5-1 and TRBJ1-1; maybe TRBD1 (5 bases). The CDR3 consists of 12 residues. The V gene's germline CDR1 is SGHRS and CDR2 YFSETQ. The V and J ends lost 3 bases and 4 bases respectively, with 7 bases between them. The CDR3 reads CASSSGLTEAFF. CDR3 coding DNA: TGCGCCAGCAGCTCAGGGCTCACTGAAGCTTTCTTT.

This chain links TRBV5-1 with TRBJ2-4; possibly TRBD2 for D (5 bases). Germline loops: CDR1 SGHRS, CDR2 YFSETQ. The CDR3 has 16 residues. V was cut by 2 bases and J by 5 bases, with 17 bases left in between. CDR3 in amino acids: CASSLPLGAGENIQYF. The CDR3, as DNA: TGCGCCAGCAGCTTACCCCTGGGAGCCGGTGAAAACATTCAGTACTTC. Together with reference TRBV5-1 and TRBJ2-4, the CDR3 gives the full variable domain: KAGVTQTPRYLIKTRGQQVTLSCSPISGHRSVSWYQQTPGQGLQFLFEYFSETQRNKGNFPGRFSGRQFSNSRSEMNVSTLELGDSALYLCASSLPLGAGENIQYFGAGTRLSVL.

This clonotype was recorded a few times. The chain carries TRBV9 and TRBJ2-1; perhaps TRBD1 as D (6 bases). V was pared by 3 bases and J by 0 bases, with 10 bases between. CDR3 length equals 15 residues. The germline CDR1 and CDR2 sequences are SGDLS and YYNGEE. This CDR3 reads CASSDQGLSYNEQFF. The CDR3 coding sequence is TGTGCCAGCAGCGACCAGGGGCTCTCCTACAATGAGCAGTTCTTC.

The chain recombines TRBV7-9 with TRBJ1-4; TRBD1 aligns across 10 bases. J was trimmed by 7 bases and V by 5 bases; bases with no gene match: 7. Per germline, CDR1 SEHNR and CDR2 FQNEAQ (reference sequence). CDR3 length: 15 amino acids. In nucleotides, the CDR3 is TGTGCCAGCAGCCGCCCGGGACAGGGGCGTGAAAAACTGTTTTTT. It specifies CASSRPGQGREKLFF. The full variable domain, in which reference TRBV7-9 and TRBJ1-4 provide the parts outside the CDR3, is DTGVSQNPRHKITKRGQNVTFRCDPISEHNRLYWYRQTLGQGPEFLTYFQNEAQLEKSRLLSDRFSAERPKGSFSTLEIQRTEQGDSAMYLCASSRPGQGREKLFFGSGTQLSVL.

The CDR3 sequence: CSGADRGILFF. CDR3 sequence (DNA): TGCAGCGGAGCTGACAGGGGAATTCTGTTTTTT. This chain uses TRBV20-1 with TRBJ1-4, with 8 bases aligning to TRBD1. From germline, CDR1 is DFQATT and CDR2 SNEGSKA (reference sequence). This CDR3 region has 11 residues.